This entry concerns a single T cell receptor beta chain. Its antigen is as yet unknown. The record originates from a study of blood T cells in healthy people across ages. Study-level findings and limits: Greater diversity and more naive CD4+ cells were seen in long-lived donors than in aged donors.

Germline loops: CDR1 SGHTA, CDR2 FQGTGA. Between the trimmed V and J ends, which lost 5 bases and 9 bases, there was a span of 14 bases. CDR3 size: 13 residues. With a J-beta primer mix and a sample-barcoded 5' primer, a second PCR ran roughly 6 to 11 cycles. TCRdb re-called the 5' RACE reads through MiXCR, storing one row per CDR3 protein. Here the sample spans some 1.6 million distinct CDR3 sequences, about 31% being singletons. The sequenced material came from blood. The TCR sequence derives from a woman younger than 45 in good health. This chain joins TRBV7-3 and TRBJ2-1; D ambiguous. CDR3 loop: CASSPQALGEQFF. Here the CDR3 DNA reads TGTGCCAGCAGCCCCCAAGCACTTGGTGAGCAGTTCTTC.